Given below is one TCR beta chain in context. The antigen remains undetermined. The sample belongs to a study of chemoradiotherapy in HPV16-positive cancers. Study as a whole: Two HPV16-positive patients' cells yielded candidate HPV-specific clones and common motifs.

Deletions cut 4 bases from V and 3 bases from J, with 17 bases between. Germline V gene lookup returns CDR1 SGHRS and CDR2 YFSETQ. The CDR3 consists of 15 residues. Study-wide results and caveats: Only a couple of HPV16-positive patients supplied the functional HPV-specificity definition. Candidate HPV-specific clones and E7-related TCR motifs grew in tumor during treatment.

Produced via immunoSEQ multiplex PCR; TCRdb's table is partial and in-frame only. Counted here are 30,000 or so clones, about 87% occurring once; the ten biggest clones make up under 5.5%. The specimen was blood, collected from a patient who underwent chemoradiotherapy. This TCR came from a human donor with HPV-associated anogenital cancer. V and J are TRBV5-1 and TRBJ2-7; D gene unclear. The CDR3 loop reads CASSLQTGSGYEQYF. The CDR3 DNA is TGCGCCAGCAGCCTACAGACCGGGTCCGGCTACGAGCAGTACTTC.